This T cell receptor beta chain was profiled in a study of control samples from healthy donors and cancer patients. The CDR3 is 16 residues long. Germline CDR1 and CDR2: SEHNR and FQNEAQ (reference sequence). Trimming cost V 1 base and J 2 bases; bases outside gene matches: 6. TCRdb's table, derived via immunoSEQ multiplex PCR, lists solely in-frame clones and lacks some. The sample has approximately 94,000 clones; roughly 86% are singletons. The sequenced material came from blood. This clonotype was obtained from a woman aged 45 to 65 in good health. J is TRBJ2-3 and V is TRBV7-9, with 7 positions matching TRBD1. As DNA, the CDR3 is TGTGCCAGCAGCTTAGGTCCGGGACAGCTCACAGATACGCAGTATTTT. Protein sequence: CASSLGPGQLTDTQYF.